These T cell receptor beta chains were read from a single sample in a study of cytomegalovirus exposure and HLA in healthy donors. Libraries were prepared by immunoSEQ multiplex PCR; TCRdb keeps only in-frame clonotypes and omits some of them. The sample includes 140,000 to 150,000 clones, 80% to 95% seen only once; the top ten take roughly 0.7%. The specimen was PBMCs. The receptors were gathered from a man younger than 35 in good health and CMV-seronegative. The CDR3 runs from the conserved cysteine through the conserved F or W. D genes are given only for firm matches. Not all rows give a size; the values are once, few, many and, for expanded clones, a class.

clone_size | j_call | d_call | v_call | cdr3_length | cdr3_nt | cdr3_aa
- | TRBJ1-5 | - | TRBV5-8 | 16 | TGTGCCAGCAGCTTTAAGGGCTCGGGGAGCAATCAGCCCCAGCATTTT | CASSFKGSGSNQPQHF
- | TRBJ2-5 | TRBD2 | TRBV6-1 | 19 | TGTGCCAGCAGTGAAACTGGGACTAGCGGGAGGACCAAACAAGAGACCCAGTACTTC | CASSETGTSGRTKQETQYF
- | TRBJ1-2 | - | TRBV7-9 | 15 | TGTGCCAGCAGCTTAGATCTTACCGGGTTCCATGGCTACACCTTC | CASSLDLTGFHGYTF
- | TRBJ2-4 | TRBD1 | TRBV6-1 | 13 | TGTGCCAGCAGTCCCTCCGGGACAGGGGGAGAGTACTTC | CASSPSGTGGEYF
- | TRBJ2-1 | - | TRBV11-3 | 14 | TGTGCCAGCAGCTTAGTGGCAGGGGACAATGAGCAGTTCTTC | CASSLVAGDNEQFF
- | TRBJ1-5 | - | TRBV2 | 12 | TGTGCCAGCACGGGGGGCAATCAGCCCCAGCATTTT | CASTGGNQPQHF
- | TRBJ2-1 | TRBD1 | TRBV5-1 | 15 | TGCGCCAGCAGTCGGACAGGGGCTTCGGGAAATGAGCAGTTCTTC | CASSRTGASGNEQFF
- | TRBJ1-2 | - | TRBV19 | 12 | TGTGCCAGTAGTATTGGAGGGTCTGGCTACACCTTC | CASSIGGSGYTF
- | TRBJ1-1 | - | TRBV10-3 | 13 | TGTGCCATCAATTCAGAAAAGAACACTGAAGCTTTCTTT | CAINSEKNTEAFF
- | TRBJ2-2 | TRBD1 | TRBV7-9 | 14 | TGTGCCAGCAGCCTGATGGACAGGTCCGGGGAGCTGTTTTTT | CASSLMDRSGELFF
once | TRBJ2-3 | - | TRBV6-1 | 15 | TGTGCCAGCAGTGAAAGGTCGGAGATCACAGATACGCAGTATTTT | CASSERSEITDTQYF
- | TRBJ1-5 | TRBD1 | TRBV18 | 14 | TGTGCCAGCTCACTGGGGACAGTCGATCAGCCCCAGCATTTT | CASSLGTVDQPQHF
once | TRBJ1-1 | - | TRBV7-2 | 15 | TGTGCCAGCAGCTTACGGGCAGGGCCGAACACTGAAGCTTTCTTT | CASSLRAGPNTEAFF
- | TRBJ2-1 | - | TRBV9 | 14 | TGTGCCAGCAGTCCCCTTAGGGCGGGAAATGAGCAGTTCTTC | CASSPLRAGNEQFF
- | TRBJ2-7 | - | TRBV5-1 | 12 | TGCGCCAGCACATTGGGCTCTGGCGAGCAGTACTTC | CASTLGSGEQYF
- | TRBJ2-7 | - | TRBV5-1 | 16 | TGCGCCAGCAGCTTGGGGCCAGGGAGGCAGTCCTACGAGCAGTACTTC | CASSLGPGRQSYEQYF
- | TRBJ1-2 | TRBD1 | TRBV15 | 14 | TGTGCCACCAGCAGTGACAGGGTGGGGTATGGCTACACCTTC | CATSSDRVGYGYTF
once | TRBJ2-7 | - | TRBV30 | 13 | TGTGCCGGGGCAGGAGAGTTAACCTACGAGCAGTACTTC | CAGAGELTYEQYF
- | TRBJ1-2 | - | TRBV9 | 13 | TGTGCCAGCGGAGGGCACATAAACTATGGCTACACCTTC | CASGGHINYGYTF
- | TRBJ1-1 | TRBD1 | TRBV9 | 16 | TGTGCCAGCAGCGAGGGACAGGGCCCCTTGAACACTGAAGCTTTCTTT | CASSEGQGPLNTEAFF
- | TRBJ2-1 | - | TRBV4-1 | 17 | TGCGCCAGCAGCCAAGCGGACCTCGGACTAAGGGCCAGAGAGCAGTTCTTC | CASSQADLGLRAREQFF
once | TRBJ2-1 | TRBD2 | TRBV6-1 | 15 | TGTGCCAGCAGTGGATCACTAGCGGGGGGGGATGAGCAGTTCTTC | CASSGSLAGGDEQFF
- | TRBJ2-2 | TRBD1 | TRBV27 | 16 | TGTGCCAGCAGACCCCCGGGACAGGGCTTCACCGGGGAGCTGTTTTTT | CASRPPGQGFTGELFF
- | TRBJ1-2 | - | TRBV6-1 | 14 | TGTGCCAGCAGTGAAGTTGCACAGATCTATGGCTACACCTTC | CASSEVAQIYGYTF
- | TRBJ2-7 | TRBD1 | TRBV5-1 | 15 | TGCGCCAGCAGGGCAACAGGGGGCGCGGAGTACGAGCAGTACTTC | CASRATGGAEYEQYF
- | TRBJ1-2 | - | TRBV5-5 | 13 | TGTGCCAGCAGCCAACAGGGAAACTATGGCTACACCTTC | CASSQQGNYGYTF
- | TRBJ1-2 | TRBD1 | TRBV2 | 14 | TGTGCCAGCAGTGCAGGGGGGAGTTTTTATGGCTACACCTTC | CASSAGGSFYGYTF
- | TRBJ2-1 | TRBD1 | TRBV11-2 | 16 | TGTGCCAGCAGCTCCCGACAGGGAACATACTACAATGAGCAGTTCTTC | CASSSRQGTYYNEQFF
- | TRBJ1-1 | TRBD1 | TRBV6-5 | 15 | TGTGCCAGCAGTTACTCGAGGACAGGCAACACTGAAGCTTTCTTT | CASSYSRTGNTEAFF
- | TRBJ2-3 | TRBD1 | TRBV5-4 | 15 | TGTGCCAGCAGCTTGGTCGGACAGGGGGCAGATACGCAGTATTTT | CASSLVGQGADTQYF
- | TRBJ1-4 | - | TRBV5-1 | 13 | TGCGCCAGCAGCTTGGACAGCTTTGGAAAACTGTTTTTT | CASSLDSFGKLFF
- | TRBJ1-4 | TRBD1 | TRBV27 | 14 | TGTGCCAGCAGTCCCAGAGGACAGGGCTCTAGACTGTTTTTT | CASSPRGQGSRLFF
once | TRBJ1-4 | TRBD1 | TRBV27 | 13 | TGTGCCAGCAGTAACACAGGGGTGGAAAAACTGTTTTTT | CASSNTGVEKLFF
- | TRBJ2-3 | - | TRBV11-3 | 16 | TGTGCCAGCCGACCCTCAAGACAGGAGAACACAGATACGCAGTATTTT | CASRPSRQENTDTQYF
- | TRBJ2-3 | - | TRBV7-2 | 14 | TGTGCCAGCAGCTCTACCTTTCAGGGAAATACGCAGTATTTT | CASSSTFQGNTQYF
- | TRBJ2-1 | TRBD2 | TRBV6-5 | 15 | TGTGCCAGCAGTTTCGGGGGGAGCATCTACAATGAGCAGTTCTTC | CASSFGGSIYNEQFF
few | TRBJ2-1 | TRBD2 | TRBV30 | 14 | TGTGCCTGGATTAGCGGGAGGGCCTCTTCAAGATCGTTCTTC | CAWISGRASSRSFF
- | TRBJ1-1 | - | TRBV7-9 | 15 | TGTGCCAGCAGCTTAGGCAATGGCTTGAACACTGAAGCTTTCTTT | CASSLGNGLNTEAFF
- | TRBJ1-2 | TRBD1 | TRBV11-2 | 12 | TGTGCCAGCAGCCTTCGACAGGGCGGCTACACCTTC | CASSLRQGGYTF
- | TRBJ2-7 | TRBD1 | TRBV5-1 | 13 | TGCGCCAGTACCGGGACAGGGGCGTTCGAGCAGTACTTC | CASTGTGAFEQYF
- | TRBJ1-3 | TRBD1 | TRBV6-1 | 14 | TGTGCCAGCAGTGAATGGGGACAGCTAAACACCATATATTTT | CASSEWGQLNTIYF
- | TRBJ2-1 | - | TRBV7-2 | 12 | TGTGCCAGCAGCCGAGGACGGGAGACGCAGTTCTTC | CASSRGRETQFF
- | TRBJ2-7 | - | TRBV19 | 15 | TGTGCCAGTAGTATAGGGGGGCGGCGGTCCTACGAGCAGTACTTC | CASSIGGRRSYEQYF
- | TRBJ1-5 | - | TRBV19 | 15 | TGTGCCAGTAGTATAGATCCGACACTTAATCAGCCCCAGCATTTT | CASSIDPTLNQPQHF
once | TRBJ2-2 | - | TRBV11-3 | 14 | TGTGCCTCAGCAGGGGACACCTACGGCGGGGAGCTGTTTTTT | CASAGDTYGGELFF
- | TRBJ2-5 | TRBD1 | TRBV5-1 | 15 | TGCGCCAGCAGACCAACGGGACAGAACCAAGAGACCCAGTACTTC | CASRPTGQNQETQYF
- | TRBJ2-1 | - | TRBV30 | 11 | TGTGCCTGGAGTGTACGGAATGAGCAGTTCTTC | CAWSVRNEQFF
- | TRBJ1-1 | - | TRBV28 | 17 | TGTGCCAGCAGTTTGACTCGTGGTGGGGGGGTTTACACTGAAGCTTTCTTT | CASSLTRGGGVYTEAFF
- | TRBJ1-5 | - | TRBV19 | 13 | TGTGCCAGTAGTGTCAGGGCGGATCAGCCCCAGCATTTT | CASSVRADQPQHF